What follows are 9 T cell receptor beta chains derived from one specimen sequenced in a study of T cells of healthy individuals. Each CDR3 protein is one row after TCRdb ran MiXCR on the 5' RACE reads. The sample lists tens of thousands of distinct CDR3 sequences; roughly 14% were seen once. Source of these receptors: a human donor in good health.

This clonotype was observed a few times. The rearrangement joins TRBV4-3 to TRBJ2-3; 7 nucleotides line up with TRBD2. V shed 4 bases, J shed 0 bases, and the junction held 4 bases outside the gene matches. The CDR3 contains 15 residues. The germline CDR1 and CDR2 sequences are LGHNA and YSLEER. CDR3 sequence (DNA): TGCGCCAGCAGCCGTGGGGGGGGGAGCACAGATACGCAGTATTTT. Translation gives CASSRGGGSTDTQYF.

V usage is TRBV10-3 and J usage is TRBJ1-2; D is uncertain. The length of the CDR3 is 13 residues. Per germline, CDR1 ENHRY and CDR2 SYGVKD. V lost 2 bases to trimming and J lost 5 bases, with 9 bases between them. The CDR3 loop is CAISETGLYGYTF. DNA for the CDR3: TGTGCCATCAGTGAGACGGGGTTATATGGCTACACCTTC.

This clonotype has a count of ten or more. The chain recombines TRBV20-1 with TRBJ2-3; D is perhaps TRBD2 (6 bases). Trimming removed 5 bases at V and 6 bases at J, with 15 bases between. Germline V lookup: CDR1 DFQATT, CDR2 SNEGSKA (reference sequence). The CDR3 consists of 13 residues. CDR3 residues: CSAGGIQADTQYF. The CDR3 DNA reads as TGCAGTGCTGGGGGGATCCAGGCGGATACGCAGTATTTT.

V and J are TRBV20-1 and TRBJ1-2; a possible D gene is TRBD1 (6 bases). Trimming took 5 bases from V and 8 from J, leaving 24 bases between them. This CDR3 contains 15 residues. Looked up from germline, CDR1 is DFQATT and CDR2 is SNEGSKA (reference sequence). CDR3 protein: CSAGSQGFSPDGYTF. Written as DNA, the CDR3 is TGCAGTGCTGGCAGCCAGGGGTTCTCACCCGACGGCTACACCTTC.

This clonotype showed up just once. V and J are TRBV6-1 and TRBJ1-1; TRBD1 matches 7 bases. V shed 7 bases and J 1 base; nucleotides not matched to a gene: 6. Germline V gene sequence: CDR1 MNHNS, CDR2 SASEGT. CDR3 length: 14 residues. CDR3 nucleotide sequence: TGTGCCAGCACGAAAAGACAGGGGAACACTGAAGCTTTCTTT. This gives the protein CASTKRQGNTEAFF.

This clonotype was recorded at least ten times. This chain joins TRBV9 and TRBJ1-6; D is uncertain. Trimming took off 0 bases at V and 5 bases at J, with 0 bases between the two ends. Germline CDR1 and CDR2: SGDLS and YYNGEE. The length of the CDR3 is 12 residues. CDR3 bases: TGTGCCAGCAGCGTAGATAATTCACCCCTCCACTTT. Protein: CASSVDNSPLHF.

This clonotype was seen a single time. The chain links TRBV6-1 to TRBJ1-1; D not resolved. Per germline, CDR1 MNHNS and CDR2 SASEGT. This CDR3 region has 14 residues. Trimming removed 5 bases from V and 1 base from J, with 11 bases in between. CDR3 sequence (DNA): TGTGCCAGCAGTTCCCAGGAAGGGAACACTGAAGCTTTCTTT. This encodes CASSSQEGNTEAFF.

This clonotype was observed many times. CDR3 in amino acids: CASSYGRGMNTEAFF. The CDR3 nucleotides read TGTGCCAGCAGTTACGGGAGAGGGATGAACACTGAAGCTTTCTTT. The J gene is TRBJ1-1, the V gene TRBV6-7, with D unresolved. TRBV6-7 carries the ORF label, with uncertain function. This CDR3 spans 15 amino acids. The germline V and J ends were trimmed by 2 bases and 0 bases, with 10 bases remaining between them.

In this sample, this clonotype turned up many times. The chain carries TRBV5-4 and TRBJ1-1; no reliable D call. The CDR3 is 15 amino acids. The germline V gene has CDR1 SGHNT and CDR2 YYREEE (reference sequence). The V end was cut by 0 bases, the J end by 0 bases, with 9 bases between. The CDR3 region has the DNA TGTGCCAGCAGCTTGGACCCGGGCATGAACACTGAAGCTTTCTTT. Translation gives CASSLDPGMNTEAFF.